This record looks at one T cell receptor (beta chain) sequence and its context. Indicated time point: longitudinal time-point 2. TCRdb itself ran the 5' RACE reads through MiXCR, one entry per CDR3 protein. The table has around 90,000 distinct CDR3 sequences, approximately 13% seen once. These data belong to a study of neurological immune-mediated disorders. CDR1 is MNHEY and CDR2 is SVGAGI in the germline V gene. The CDR3 covers 14 residues. V shed 6 bases and J shed 5 bases, with 14 bases lying between them. The sequenced material came from PBMCs. The clonotype was recovered from a female donor with HTLV-1-associated myelopathy (HAM/TSP). The chain joins TRBV6-5 to TRBJ2-1, with D tentatively TRBD1 or TRBD2 (5 bases each). CDR3 DNA: TGTGCCAGCAGCCGTCTGGTGGGGGACAATGAGCAGTTCTTC. This sequence encodes CASSRLVGDNEQFF.